This entry describes one TCR beta chain. The CDR3 sequence is 15 residues long. The germline V gene encodes CDR1 MDHEN and CDR2 SYDVKM. V was shortened by 0 bases and J by 5 bases, with 14 bases between the two germline ends. The sample is drawn from a study of cytomegalovirus exposure and HLA in healthy donors. The repertoire was sequenced with immunoSEQ multiplex PCR; TCRdb's copy has only in-frame clones and lacks some. The table shows about 260,000 clones, with 90% occurring only once. The receptor was isolated from a woman younger than 45 in good health and CMV-seronegative. Sequenced: PBMCs. The gene calls are TRBV28 and TRBJ2-7, with D possibly matching TRBD2 (5 bases). DNA for the CDR3: TGTGCCAGCAGTTTATGGAACCGGGGTAGCGACGAGCAGTACTTC. It is translated as CASSLWNRGSDEQYF.